This TCR beta chain was sequenced for a study of blood T cell repertoires in COVID-19. About the study: Samples came from the United States, Italy and Spain, spanning acute and convalescent COVID-19. From T cells, B-cell-depleted T cells, or PBMCs came the material, which was cDNA or gDNA.

Germline values: CDR1 LGHNT, CDR2 FRNRAP. V lost 2 bases, J lost 3 bases, and 23 bases lay in between. This CDR3 has 19 residues. As handled by the study authors: For nucleated cells, counts were estimated from reference gene primer amplification. Method: immunoSEQ multiplex PCR; TCRdb's copy keeps in-frame clones and lacks some. Clone size and the V and J calls come from that table; the DNA yielded D and trimming. The sample carries 200,000 to 250,000 clones, around 90% recorded once. This TCR came from a man between 18 and 35 years old with active or convalescent COVID-19. This chain uses TRBV12-5 with TRBJ2-4; weak D call: TRBD2 (6 bases). What was sequenced was peripheral blood. This CDR3 is CASGLFRSGFSVDKNIQYF. CDR3 nucleotide sequence: TGTGCTAGTGGTTTGTTCCGGAGCGGGTTTTCGGTGGACAAAAACATTCAGTACTTC.